The rows below give T cell receptor beta chains drawn from one sample of a study of blood T cells in healthy people across ages. TCRdb analysed the 5' RACE reads with MiXCR anew, one entry per CDR3 protein. The data show roughly 680,000 distinct CDR3 sequences, 45% to 50% seen once. The sequencing sample was made of blood. These receptors were obtained from a woman aged 55-69 years in good health. Both conserved end residues are part of each CDR3. D genes are given only for firm matches. Not all rows give a size; the values are once, few, many and, for expanded clones, a class.

>-|TRBJ1-2|-|TRBV29-1
TGCAGCGTTGGGGAGAACAATGGCTACACCTTC
CSVGENNGYTF
>few|TRBJ1-2|TRBD1|TRBV7-8
TGTGCCAGCAGCTTAGCGAGGGGACAGTATGGCTACACCTTC
CASSLARGQYGYTF
>few|TRBJ2-4|-|TRBV25-1
TGTGCCAGCAGGGGGCTCGGGGACATTCAGTACTTC
CASRGLGDIQYF
>few|TRBJ2-5|TRBD2|TRBV12-3/TRBV12-4
TGTGCCAGCAGCCGACTAGCGGCAGAGACCCAGTACTTC
CASSRLAAETQYF
>-|TRBJ2-1|-|TRBV20-1
TGCAGTGCTACCGTCTACAATGAGCAGTTCTTC
CSATVYNEQFF
>few|TRBJ2-3|TRBD2|TRBV7-2
TGTGCCAGCAACCCAACTAGCGTTTCGCCAGATACGCAGTATTTT
CASNPTSVSPDTQYF
>-|TRBJ2-5|TRBD2|TRBV7-2
TGTGCCAGCAGCGGACTAGTTGGGACCCAGTACTTC
CASSGLVGTQYF
>-|TRBJ2-1|TRBD1|TRBV29-1
TGCAGCGTTGGGACAGGAGAAGAGACCCAGTTCTTC
CSVGTGEETQFF
>-|TRBJ2-5|-|TRBV28
TGTGCCAGCAGCTCGAGGGGTACGGCCCAAGAGACCCAGTACTTC
CASSSRGTAQETQYF
>-|TRBJ2-7|-|TRBV29-1
TGCAGCGTTGTTCTGCACAGCTCCAACTACGAGCAGTACTTC
CSVVLHSSNYEQYF
>few|TRBJ2-5|-|TRBV5-1
TGCGCCAGCAGCTTTGGGACACACCAAGAGACCCAGTACTTC
CASSFGTHQETQYF
>-|TRBJ2-5|TRBD2|TRBV28
TGTGCCAGCAGTTCGGGCGGGAGGCAAGAGACCCAGTACTTC
CASSSGGRQETQYF
>-|TRBJ1-5|-|TRBV20-1
TGCAGTGCTAGGGGGGGGAACAATCAGCCCCAGCATTTT
CSARGGNNQPQHF
>-|TRBJ2-5|-|TRBV6-2/TRBV6-3
TGTGCCAGCAGTCTCGGACAGATATACCAAGAGACCCAGTACTTC
CASSLGQIYQETQYF
>-|TRBJ2-7|-|TRBV5-1
TGCGCCAGCAGCTTAGAGAGTACCTACAATGAGCAGTACTTC
CASSLESTYNEQYF
>-|TRBJ2-7|TRBD2|TRBV11-2
TGTGCCAGCAGCTTTTTAGCGGGAGTATGGTACGAGCAGTACTTC
CASSFLAGVWYEQYF
>-|TRBJ2-7|TRBD2|TRBV20-1
TGCAGTGCTAAACCCAGCGGGAGGGTTTCCTACGAGCAGTACTTC
CSAKPSGRVSYEQYF
>many|TRBJ1-1|-|TRBV18
TGTGCCAGCAGTCCCCTCGGGAACACTGAAGCTTTCTTT
CASSPLGNTEAFF
>-|TRBJ1-5|-|TRBV7-9
TGTGCCAGCAGCTTAGCGGGGGGCGGTTATAGCAATCAGCCCCAGCATTTT
CASSLAGGGYSNQPQHF
>few|TRBJ2-1|-|TRBV20-1
TGTAGTGCCACTCCGCGCGATTCCTACAATGAGCAGTTCTTC
CSATPRDSYNEQFF
>-|TRBJ2-1|TRBD2|TRBV7-9
TGTGCCAGCAGCTTATCTATCCAGCGGGAAGGCAATCAGCAGTTCTTC
CASSLSIQREGNQQFF
>-|TRBJ2-1|TRBD1|TRBV11-2
TGTGCCAGCAGCTTAAGGCGGGTCGACAGGGAGTACAATGAGCAGTTCTTC
CASSLRRVDREYNEQFF
>-|TRBJ1-2|-|TRBV7-2
TGTGCCAGCAGCTCCCCGGCCGACAGCCGTTATGGCTACACCTTC
CASSSPADSRYGYTF
>few|TRBJ2-2|TRBD1|TRBV12-3/TRBV12-4
TGTGCCAGCAGTTTCAGGGGGTGGAACACCGGGGAGCTGTTTTTT
CASSFRGWNTGELFF
>many|TRBJ2-5|-|TRBV3-1
TGTGCCAGCAGCTCCCGACATCAAGAGACCCAGTACTTC
CASSSRHQETQYF
>few|TRBJ2-7|-|TRBV7-2
TGTGCCAGCAGCTTAGAGGCGGGGCACGAGCAGTACTTC
CASSLEAGHEQYF
>-|TRBJ1-2|TRBD1|TRBV27
TGTGCCAGCAGTTTAACCGGGACAGACTTCTATGGCTACACCTTC
CASSLTGTDFYGYTF
>once|TRBJ2-1|-|TRBV4-3
TGCGCCAGCAGCCAGCGAAGTAGTGGGATCAATGAGCAGTTCTTC
CASSQRSSGINEQFF
>-|TRBJ2-3|-|TRBV28
TGTGCCAGCCTTGGCGGGGGGACAGGGACAGATACGCAGTATTTT
CASLGGGTGTDTQYF
>-|TRBJ2-5|-|TRBV2
TGTGCCAGCAGTGGTTCATTGCGAGAGACCCAGTACTTC
CASSGSLRETQYF
>-|TRBJ1-1|-|TRBV29-1
TGCAGCGCTTCAGAGGGGAGGTCGCTAGGGTCTTTCTTT
CSASEGRSLGSFF
>-|TRBJ2-2|-|TRBV20-1
TGCAGTGCTAGAGATCGTCAGGGTTGGGCCGGGGAGCTGTTTTTT
CSARDRQGWAGELFF
>once|TRBJ2-1|-|TRBV5-1
TGCGCCAGCAGCTCGCAGTTTGGGTCCTACAATGAGCAGTTCTTC
CASSSQFGSYNEQFF
>-|TRBJ2-2|-|TRBV27
TGTGCCAGCAGTTTACGAGTGACATCTCTCCTGAACACCGGGGAGCTGTTTTTT
CASSLRVTSLLNTGELFF
>few|TRBJ2-2|TRBD2|TRBV7-9
TGTGCCAGCAGCCCTCCACTAGCGGGAGATACCGGGGAGCTGTTTTTT
CASSPPLAGDTGELFF
>-|TRBJ2-3|-|TRBV2
TGTGCCAGCAGTGAAGTGGGACGGACGCAGTATTTT
CASSEVGRTQYF